This is a list of T cell receptor beta chains from one sample in a study of CXCR3-negative and CXCR3-positive naive CD8 T cells. For each CDR3 protein, TCRdb gives one entry from its re-call of the 5' RACE reads, without DNA. The sample holds some 54,000 distinct CDR3 sequences. The specimen sequenced was naive CXCR3+ CD8+ T cells from blood. The receptors originated from a human donor in good health. Some clones in this sample may be carry-over from other donors' samples. Each CDR3 is given with its conserved first and last residue.

v_call	j_call	cdr3_aa
TRBV6-5	TRBJ1-5	CASSAQGEGPNQPQHF
TRBV3-1	TRBJ2-7	CASSPSWTSGEERTYEQYF
TRBV29-1	TRBJ1-2	CSVEPGTGYGYTF
TRBV4-1	TRBJ1-1	CASSSRVNTEAFF
TRBV4-3	TRBJ2-7	CASSLWTGPREQYF
TRBV9	TRBJ1-4	CASSVGPESTNEKLFF
TRBV19	TRBJ2-7	CASSPLQGAYEQYF
TRBV5-1	TRBJ2-7	CASSWKGAYEQYF
TRBV12-3/TRBV12-4	TRBJ2-2	CASSLVGNTGELFF
TRBV12-3/TRBV12-4	TRBJ2-1	CASKPGQSSYNEQFF
TRBV19	TRBJ1-1	CASSPFGAEAFF
TRBV7-9	TRBJ1-1	CASSLGRQGPSAFF
TRBV29-1	TRBJ2-1	CSVNSGGASDEQFF
TRBV9	TRBJ2-5	CASSASRDSDQETQYF
TRBV29-1	TRBJ2-7	CSVGRMNSFEQYF
TRBV28	TRBJ2-3	CATGTESTDTQYF
TRBV5-1	TRBJ1-1	CASTTGGAMNTEAFF
TRBV11-2	TRBJ2-7	CASSFGTGLYEQYF
TRBV28	TRBJ2-7	CASRGTSRGEEQYF
TRBV5-1	TRBJ1-3	CASSSTGAGNTIYF
TRBV20-1	TRBJ2-7	CSAQAGASYEQYF
TRBV20-1	TRBJ2-7	CNAWASSYEQYF
TRBV11-3	TRBJ2-3	CASSLAGEGATDTQYF
TRBV20-1	TRBJ1-3	CSAPQGISGNTIYF
TRBV6-5	TRBJ1-1	CASSLRQAFMAFF
TRBV20-1	TRBJ2-2	CSARDFWGPGNTGELFF
TRBV4-2	TRBJ2-3	CASSQEGGGTTDTQYF
TRBV5-1	TRBJ1-1	CASSSKRSDTEAFF
TRBV3-1	TRBJ2-1	CASSPLYNEQFF
TRBV4-2	TRBJ2-2	CASGEKEGGANTGELFF
TRBV11-2	TRBJ2-2	CASSPPRLAGPKWGGELFF
TRBV10-2	TRBJ2-2	CASSTTPNTGELFF
TRBV4-3	TRBJ2-7	CASSRSGDPYEQYF
TRBV7-8	TRBJ2-5	CASSQTPPQVGQETQYF
TRBV6-1	TRBJ2-2	CASSEGGAGELFF
TRBV29-1	TRBJ1-5	CSVETGGNQPQHF
TRBV7-9	TRBJ2-5	CASSYIDRAQETQYF
TRBV5-6	TRBJ2-7	CASSFAGTEDYEQYF
TRBV20-1	TRBJ2-7	CSARSPPGQVLYEQYF
TRBV25-1	TRBJ2-1	CASIAGLAGFYNEQFF
TRBV7-8	TRBJ2-3	CASSFSVSGGNTDTQYF
TRBV4-2	TRBJ2-5	CASSHPGQIKETQYF
TRBV29-1	TRBJ1-2	CSYYPGQGRGYTF
TRBV5-1	TRBJ2-1	CASSLGGGTEQFF
TRBV12-3/TRBV12-4	TRBJ1-1	CASSMTLLNTEAFF
TRBV20-1	TRBJ1-4	CSARSGRENEKLFF
TRBV6-1	TRBJ1-5	CASTYRGSNQPQHF
TRBV12-3/TRBV12-4	TRBJ1-1	CASSMDSLTEAFF
TRBV15	TRBJ1-2	CATSRGGQGRADYGYTF